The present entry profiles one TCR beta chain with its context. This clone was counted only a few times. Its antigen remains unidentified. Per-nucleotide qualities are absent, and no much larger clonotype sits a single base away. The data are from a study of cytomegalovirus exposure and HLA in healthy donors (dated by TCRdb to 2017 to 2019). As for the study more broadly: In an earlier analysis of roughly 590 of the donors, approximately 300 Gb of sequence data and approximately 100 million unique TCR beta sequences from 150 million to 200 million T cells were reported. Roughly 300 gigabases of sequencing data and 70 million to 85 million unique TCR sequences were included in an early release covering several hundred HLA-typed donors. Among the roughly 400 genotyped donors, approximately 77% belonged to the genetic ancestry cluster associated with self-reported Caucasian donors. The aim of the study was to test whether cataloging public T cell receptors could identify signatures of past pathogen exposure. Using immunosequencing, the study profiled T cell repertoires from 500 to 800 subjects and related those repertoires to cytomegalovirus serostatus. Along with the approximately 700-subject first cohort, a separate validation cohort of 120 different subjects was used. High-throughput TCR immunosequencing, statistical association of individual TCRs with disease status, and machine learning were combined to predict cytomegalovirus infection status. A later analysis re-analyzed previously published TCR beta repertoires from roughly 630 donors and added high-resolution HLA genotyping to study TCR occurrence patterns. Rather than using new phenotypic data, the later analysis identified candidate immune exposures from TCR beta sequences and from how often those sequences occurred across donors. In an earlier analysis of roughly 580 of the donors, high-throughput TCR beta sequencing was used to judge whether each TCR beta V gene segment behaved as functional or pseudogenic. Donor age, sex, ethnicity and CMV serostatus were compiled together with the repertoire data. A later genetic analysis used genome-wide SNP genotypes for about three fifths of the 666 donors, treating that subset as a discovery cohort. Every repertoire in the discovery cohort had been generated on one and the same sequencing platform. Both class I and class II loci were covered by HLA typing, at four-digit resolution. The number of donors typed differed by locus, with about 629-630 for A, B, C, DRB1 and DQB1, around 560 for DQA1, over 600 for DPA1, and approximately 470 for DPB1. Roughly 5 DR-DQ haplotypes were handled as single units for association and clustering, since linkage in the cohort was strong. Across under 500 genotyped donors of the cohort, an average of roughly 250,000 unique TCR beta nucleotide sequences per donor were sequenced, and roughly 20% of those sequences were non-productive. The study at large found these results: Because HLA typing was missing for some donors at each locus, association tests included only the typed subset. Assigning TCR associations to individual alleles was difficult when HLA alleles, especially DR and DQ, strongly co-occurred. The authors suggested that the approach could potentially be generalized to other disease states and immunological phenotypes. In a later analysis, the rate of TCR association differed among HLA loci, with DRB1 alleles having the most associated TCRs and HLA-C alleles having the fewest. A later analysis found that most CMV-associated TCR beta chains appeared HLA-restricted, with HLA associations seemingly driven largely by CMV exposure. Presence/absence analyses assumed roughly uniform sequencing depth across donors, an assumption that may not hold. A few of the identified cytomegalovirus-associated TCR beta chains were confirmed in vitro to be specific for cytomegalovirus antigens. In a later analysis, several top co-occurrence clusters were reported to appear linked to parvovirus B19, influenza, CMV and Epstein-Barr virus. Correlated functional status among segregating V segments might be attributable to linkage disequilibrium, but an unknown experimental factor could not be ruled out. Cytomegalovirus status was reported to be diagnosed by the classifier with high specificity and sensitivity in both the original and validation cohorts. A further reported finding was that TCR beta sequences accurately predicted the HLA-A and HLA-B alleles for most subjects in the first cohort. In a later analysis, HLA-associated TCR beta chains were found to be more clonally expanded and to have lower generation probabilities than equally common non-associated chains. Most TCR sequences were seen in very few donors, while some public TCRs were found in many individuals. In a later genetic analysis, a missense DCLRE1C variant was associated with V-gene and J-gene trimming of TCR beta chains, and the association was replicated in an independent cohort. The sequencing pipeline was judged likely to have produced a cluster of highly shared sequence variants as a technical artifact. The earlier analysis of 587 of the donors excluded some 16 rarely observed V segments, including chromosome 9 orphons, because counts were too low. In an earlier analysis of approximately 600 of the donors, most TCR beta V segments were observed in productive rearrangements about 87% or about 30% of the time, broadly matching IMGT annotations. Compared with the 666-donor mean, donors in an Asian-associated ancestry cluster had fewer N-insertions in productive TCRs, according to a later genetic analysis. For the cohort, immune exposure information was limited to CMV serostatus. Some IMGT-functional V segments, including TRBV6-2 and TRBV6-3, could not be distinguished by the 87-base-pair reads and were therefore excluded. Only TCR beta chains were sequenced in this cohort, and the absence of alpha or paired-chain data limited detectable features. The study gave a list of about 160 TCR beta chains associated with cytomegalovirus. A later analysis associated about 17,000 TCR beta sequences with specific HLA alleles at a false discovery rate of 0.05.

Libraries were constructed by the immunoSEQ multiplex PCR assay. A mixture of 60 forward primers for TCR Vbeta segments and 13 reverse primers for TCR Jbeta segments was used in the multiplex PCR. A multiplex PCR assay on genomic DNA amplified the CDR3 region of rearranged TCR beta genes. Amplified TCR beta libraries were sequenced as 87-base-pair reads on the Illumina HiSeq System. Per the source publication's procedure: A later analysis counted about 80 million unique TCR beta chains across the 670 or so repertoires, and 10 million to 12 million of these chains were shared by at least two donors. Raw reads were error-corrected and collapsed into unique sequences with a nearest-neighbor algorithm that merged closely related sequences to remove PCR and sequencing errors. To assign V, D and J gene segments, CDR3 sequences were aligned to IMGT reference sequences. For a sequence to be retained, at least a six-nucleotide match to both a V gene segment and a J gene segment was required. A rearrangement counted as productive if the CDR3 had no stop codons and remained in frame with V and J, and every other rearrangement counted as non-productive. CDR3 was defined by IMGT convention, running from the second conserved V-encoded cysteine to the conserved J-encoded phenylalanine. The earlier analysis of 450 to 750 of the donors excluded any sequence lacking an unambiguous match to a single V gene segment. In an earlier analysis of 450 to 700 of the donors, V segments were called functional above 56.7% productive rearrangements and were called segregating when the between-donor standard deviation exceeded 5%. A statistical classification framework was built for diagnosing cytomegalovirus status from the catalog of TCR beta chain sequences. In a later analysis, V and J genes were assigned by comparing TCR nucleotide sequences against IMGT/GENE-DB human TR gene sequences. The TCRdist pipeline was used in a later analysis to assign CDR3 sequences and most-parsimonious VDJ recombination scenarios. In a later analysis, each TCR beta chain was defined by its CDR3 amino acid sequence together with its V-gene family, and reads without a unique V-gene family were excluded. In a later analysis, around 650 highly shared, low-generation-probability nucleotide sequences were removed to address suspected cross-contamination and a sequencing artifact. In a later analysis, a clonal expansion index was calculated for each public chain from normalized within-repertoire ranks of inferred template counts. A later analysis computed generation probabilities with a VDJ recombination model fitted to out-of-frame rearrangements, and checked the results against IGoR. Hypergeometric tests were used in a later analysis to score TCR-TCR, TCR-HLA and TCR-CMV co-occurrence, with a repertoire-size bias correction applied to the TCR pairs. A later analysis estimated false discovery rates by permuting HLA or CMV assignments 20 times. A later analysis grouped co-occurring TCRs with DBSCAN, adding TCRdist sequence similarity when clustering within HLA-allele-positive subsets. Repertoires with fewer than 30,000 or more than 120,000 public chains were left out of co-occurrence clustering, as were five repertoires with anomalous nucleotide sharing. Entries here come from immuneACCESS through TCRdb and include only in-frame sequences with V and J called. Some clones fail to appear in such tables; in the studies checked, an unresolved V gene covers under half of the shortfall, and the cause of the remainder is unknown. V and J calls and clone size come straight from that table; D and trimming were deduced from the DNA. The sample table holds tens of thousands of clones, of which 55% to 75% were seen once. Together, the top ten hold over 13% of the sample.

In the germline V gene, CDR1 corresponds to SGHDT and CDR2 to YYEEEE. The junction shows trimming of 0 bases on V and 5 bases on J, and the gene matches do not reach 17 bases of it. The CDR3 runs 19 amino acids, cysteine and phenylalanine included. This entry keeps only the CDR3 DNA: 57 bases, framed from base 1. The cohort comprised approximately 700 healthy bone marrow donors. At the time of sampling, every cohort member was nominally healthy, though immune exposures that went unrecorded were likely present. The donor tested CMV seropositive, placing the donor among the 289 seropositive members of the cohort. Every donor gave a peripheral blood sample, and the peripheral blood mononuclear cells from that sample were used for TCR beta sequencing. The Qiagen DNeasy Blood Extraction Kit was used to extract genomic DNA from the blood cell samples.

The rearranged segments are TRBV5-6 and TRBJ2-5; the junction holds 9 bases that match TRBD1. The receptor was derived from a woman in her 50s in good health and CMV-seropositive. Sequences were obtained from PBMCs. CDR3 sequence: CASSLEDRRPDRGFETQYF. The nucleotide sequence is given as TGTGCCAGCAGCTTGGAGGATCGTCGCCCGGACAGGGGATTTGAGACCCAGTACTTC.